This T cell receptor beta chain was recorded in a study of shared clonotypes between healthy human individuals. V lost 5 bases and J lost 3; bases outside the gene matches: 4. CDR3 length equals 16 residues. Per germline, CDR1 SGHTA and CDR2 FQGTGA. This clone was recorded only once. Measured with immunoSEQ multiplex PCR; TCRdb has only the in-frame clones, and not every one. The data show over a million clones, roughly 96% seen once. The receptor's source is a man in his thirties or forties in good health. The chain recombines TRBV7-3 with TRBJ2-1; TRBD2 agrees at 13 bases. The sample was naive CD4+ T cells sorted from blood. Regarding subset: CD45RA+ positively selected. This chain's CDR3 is CASSPGLAGVYNEQFF. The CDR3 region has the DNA TGTGCCAGCAGCCCTGGACTAGCGGGGGTCTACAATGAGCAGTTCTTC.